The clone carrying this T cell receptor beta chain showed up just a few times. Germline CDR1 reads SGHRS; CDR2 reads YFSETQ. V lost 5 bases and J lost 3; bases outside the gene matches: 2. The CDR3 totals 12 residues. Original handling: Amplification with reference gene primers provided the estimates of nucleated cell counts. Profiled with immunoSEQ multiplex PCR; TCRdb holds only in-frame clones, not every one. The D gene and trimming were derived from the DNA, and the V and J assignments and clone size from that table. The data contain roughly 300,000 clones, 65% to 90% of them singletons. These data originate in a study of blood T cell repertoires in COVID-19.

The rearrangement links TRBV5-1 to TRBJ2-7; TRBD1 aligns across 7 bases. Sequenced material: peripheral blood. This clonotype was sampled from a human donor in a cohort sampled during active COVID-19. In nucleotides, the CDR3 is TGCGCCAGCAGGGCAGGGGGCTACGAGCAGTACTTC. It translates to CASRAGGYEQYF.